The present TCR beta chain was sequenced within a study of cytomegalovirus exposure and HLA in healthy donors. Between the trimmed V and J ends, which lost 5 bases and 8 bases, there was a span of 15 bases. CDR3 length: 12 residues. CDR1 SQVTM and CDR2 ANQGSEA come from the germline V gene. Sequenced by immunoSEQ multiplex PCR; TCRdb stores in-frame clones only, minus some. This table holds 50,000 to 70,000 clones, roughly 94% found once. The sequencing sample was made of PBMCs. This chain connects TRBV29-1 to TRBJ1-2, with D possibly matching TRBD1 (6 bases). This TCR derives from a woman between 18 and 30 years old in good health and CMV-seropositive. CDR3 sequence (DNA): TGCAGCGTTTACCGACAGGCGGCGGGCTACACCTTC. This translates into CSVYRQAAGYTF.